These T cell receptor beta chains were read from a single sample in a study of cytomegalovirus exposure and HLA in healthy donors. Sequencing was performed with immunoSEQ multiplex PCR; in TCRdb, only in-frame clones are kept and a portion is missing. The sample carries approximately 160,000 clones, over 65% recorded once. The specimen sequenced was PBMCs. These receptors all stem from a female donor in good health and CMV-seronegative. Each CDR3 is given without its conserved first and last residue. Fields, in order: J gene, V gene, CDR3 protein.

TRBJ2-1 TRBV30 AWSPLGSGDTYSYNEQF
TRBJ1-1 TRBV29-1 SVPDTEAF
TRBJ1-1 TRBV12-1 ASSLLGGRWAEAF
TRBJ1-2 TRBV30 AWSTGQGAHGYT
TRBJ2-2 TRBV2 ASNREETGELF
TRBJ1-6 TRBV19 ASSIEGSNSPLH
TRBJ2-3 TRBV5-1 ASSYRAAGFGSTDTQY
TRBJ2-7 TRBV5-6 ASSQGQSYEQY
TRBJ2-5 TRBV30 AWSVQGLAETQY
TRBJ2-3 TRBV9 ASSVDLAAADTQY
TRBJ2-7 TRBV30 AWQGTEQY
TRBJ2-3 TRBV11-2 ASSFEGATDTQY
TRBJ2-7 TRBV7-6 ASSLAHGGYEQY
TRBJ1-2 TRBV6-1 ASRGWGYT
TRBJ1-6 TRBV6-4 ASSDSPGLVGSPLH
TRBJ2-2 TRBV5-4 ASSLKTSGITGELF
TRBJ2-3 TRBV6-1 ASSWDRDTDTQY
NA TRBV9 ASSVGQGASYEQY
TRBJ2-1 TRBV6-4 ASSASGSYNEQF
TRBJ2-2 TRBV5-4 ASSLMVLAGGQTGELF
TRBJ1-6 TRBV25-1 ASRLGSSYNSPLH
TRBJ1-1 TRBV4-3 ASSQSRGSAEAF
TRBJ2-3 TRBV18 ASSPGQGNADTQY
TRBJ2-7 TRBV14 ASSPRRGTLYEQY
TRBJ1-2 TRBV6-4 ATRLGSYT
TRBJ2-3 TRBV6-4 ASTGRPGGPYTDTQY
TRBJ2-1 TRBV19 ASSSPGTGTHNEQF
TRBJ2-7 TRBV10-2 AAREDSYEQY
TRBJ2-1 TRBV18 ASSPPTSGSMNEQF
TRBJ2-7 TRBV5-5 ASSFLDEQY
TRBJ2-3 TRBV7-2 ASSLRLAGGSTDTQY
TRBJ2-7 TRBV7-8 ASSLGTGADSEQY
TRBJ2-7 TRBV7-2 ASSSDRGIYEQY
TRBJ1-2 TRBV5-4 ASSSNTGTYGYT
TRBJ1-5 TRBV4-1 ASSAQGRNQPQH
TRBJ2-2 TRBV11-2 ASSSLTGGTGELF
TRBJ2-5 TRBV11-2 ASSSLETETQY
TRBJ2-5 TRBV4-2 ASSRTTSEETQY
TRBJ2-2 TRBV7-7 ASSLGRAPGELF
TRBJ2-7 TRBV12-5 ASGLALDRGHYEQY
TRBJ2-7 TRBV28 ASRPGQGAEQY
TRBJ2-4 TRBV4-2 ASSFGPNLAKNSQY